These 22 T cell receptor beta chains were sequenced from one sample in a study of blood T cell repertoires in COVID-19. Produced via immunoSEQ multiplex PCR; TCRdb's table is partial and in-frame only. The table has 25,000 to 30,000 clones, more than 85% seen once. Material: peripheral blood. These receptors came from an older woman with COVID-19, enrolled during active disease.

The chain is built from TRBV6-5 and TRBJ1-2, with a tentative D call TRBD1 (5 bases). Germline CDR1 is MNHEY and CDR2 is SVGAGI. V lost 6 bases to trimming and J lost 0 bases, with 8 bases between them. This CDR3 is built from 13 residues. For the CDR3, the DNA is TGTGCCAGCAGCCGACAGACTAACTATGGCTACACCTTC. Its translation: CASSRQTNYGYTF.

This chain uses TRBV2 with TRBJ2-1; 8 positions agree with TRBD2. The V segment lost 11 bases and the J segment 3 bases; nucleotides outside the gene matches: 12. This CDR3 region has 15 residues. Germline V lookup: CDR1 SNHLY, CDR2 FYNNEI. CDR3 in DNA: TGTGCCTCCAGTTCCATGCTAGCGGGCTACAATGAGCAGTTCTTC. Translation: CASSSMLAGYNEQFF.

V usage is TRBV19 and J usage is TRBJ2-7; 10 bases line up with TRBD2. CDR1 is LNHDA, CDR2 SQIVND, per germline (reference sequence). The CDR3 covers 15 residues. Trimming took 5 bases from V and 2 from J; bases not matched to a gene: 6. CDR3 in DNA: TGTGCCAGTAGTCCCCTAGCGGGGGTTGCCTACGAGCAGTACTTC. It yields the protein CASSPLAGVAYEQYF. The whole variable domain, filled in from reference TRBV19 and TRBJ2-7, reads DGGITQSPKYLFRKEGQNVTLSCEQNLNHDAMYWYRQDPGQGLRLIYYSQIVNDFQKGDIAEGYSVSREKKESFPLTVTSAQKNPTAFYLCASSPLAGVAYEQYFGPGTRLTVT.

V usage is TRBV7-9 and J usage is TRBJ2-2, with a possible D match to TRBD1 (5 bases). Germline V gene data show CDR1 as SEHNR and CDR2 as FQNEAQ (reference sequence). The CDR3 contains 14 residues. Trimming left V 7 bases short and J 5 bases short, with 14 bases between. This CDR3 reads CASTEPTVTGELFF. The CDR3 DNA is TGTGCCAGCACTGAGCCGACAGTGACCGGGGAGCTGTTTTTT. Drawing the rest from reference TRBV7-9 and TRBJ2-2, the complete variable domain is DTGVSQNPRHKITKRGQNVTFRCDPISEHNRLYWYRQTLGQGPEFLTYFQNEAQLEKSRLLSDRFSAERPKGSFSTLEIQRTEQGDSAMYLCASTEPTVTGELFFGEGSRLTVL.

CDR3: CASSLRGEETQYF. The CDR3, as DNA: TGTGCCAGCAGCTTAAGGGGGGAAGAGACCCAGTACTTC. The V and J genes are TRBV7-3 and TRBJ2-5; maybe TRBD2 (6 bases). From germline, CDR1 is SGHTA and CDR2 FQGTGA. CDR3 length equals 13 residues. V was shortened by 1 base and J by 3 bases, with 6 bases between the two germline ends.

J is TRBJ1-1 and V is TRBV6-2 or TRBV6-3, with D uncertain. The germline gives CDR1 MNHEY, CDR2 SVGEGT. Deletions cut 2 bases from V and 2 bases from J, with 12 bases between. There are 15 residues in the CDR3. The CDR3 here is CASSYPGEGNTEAFF. In DNA form, the CDR3 reads TGTGCCAGCAGTTACCCCGGAGAGGGCAACACTGAAGCTTTCTTT.

The V gene is TRBV6-2 or TRBV6-3, the J gene TRBJ2-3, with 8 bases that match TRBD2. Germline V gene data show CDR1 as MNHEY and CDR2 as SVGEGT. The CDR3 is made up of 18 amino acids. V lost 0 bases, J lost 2 bases, and 10 bases stayed unmatched. CDR3 sequence (DNA): TGTGCCAGCAGTTACTCGCTTAGCGGGAAATGGGACACAGATACGCAGTATTTT. Its protein is CASSYSLSGKWDTDTQYF.

The V gene is TRBV30, the J gene TRBJ1-4; D perhaps matches TRBD1 (5 bases). This CDR3 is 15 amino acids long. V shed 3 bases and J shed 6 bases, with 17 bases lying between them. Germline V gives CDR1 GTSNPN, CDR2 SVGIG (reference sequence). The CDR3 sequence is CAWSQVRGVHEKLFF. CDR3 DNA: TGTGCCTGGAGCCAGGTGCGGGGGGTGCATGAAAAACTGTTTTTT.

The CDR3 region is CASSQNPGQSSGNTIYF. CDR3 nucleotide sequence: TGTGCCAGCAGCCAAAATCCGGGACAGAGCTCTGGAAACACCATATATTTT. This sequence joins TRBV4-2 and TRBJ1-3; 7 bases agree with TRBD1. CDR3 length: 17 amino acids. The germline V gene encodes CDR1 LGHNA and CDR2 YNFKEQ. J gave up 0 bases and V 2 bases, and 7 bases lay outside the gene matches.

This chain joins TRBV7-8 and TRBJ2-7; TRBD2 matches 7 bases. This CDR3 is 14 amino acids long. The junction had 7 bases not matched to a gene; V was cut back by 5 bases and J by 3 bases. CDR1 SGHVS and CDR2 FQNEAQ come from the germline V gene. CDR3 bases: TGTGCCAGCAGCGACGGTGGACTAGACTACGAGCAGTACTTC. Translation gives CASSDGGLDYEQYF.

The chain uses TRBV6-2 or TRBV6-3 and TRBJ2-7, with TRBD2 matching over 10 bases. The germline V gene encodes CDR1 MNHEY and CDR2 SVGEGT. V lost 2 bases to trimming and J lost 2 bases; unmatched junction nucleotides: 3. The CDR3 consists of 15 residues. The CDR3 here is CASSYGAGGPYEQYF. DNA of the CDR3: TGTGCCAGCAGTTACGGAGCGGGAGGGCCCTACGAGCAGTACTTC.

This chain uses TRBV19 with TRBJ1-5; D remains ambiguous. The CDR3 is 16 residues long. CDR1 is LNHDA, CDR2 SQIVND, per germline (reference sequence). Between the trimmed V and J ends, which lost 4 bases and 3 bases, there was a span of 16 bases. The CDR3 nucleotides read TGTGCCAGTAGTACGGTGGGAGCGGGAAACAATCAGCCCCAGCATTTT. This codes for CASSTVGAGNNQPQHF.

This sequence joins TRBV19 and TRBJ2-5; TRBD2 matches at 7 bases. V gave up 3 bases and J gave up 5 bases; unmatched junction bases: 3. The CDR3 runs to 13 residues. The germline V gene encodes CDR1 LNHDA and CDR2 SQIVND (reference sequence). CDR3 loop: CASSIGGSETQYF. CDR3 coding DNA: TGTGCCAGTAGTATCGGGGGGTCGGAGACCCAGTACTTC. Combining the CDR3 with reference TRBV19 and TRBJ2-5 gives the whole variable domain DGGITQSPKYLFRKEGQNVTLSCEQNLNHDAMYWYRQDPGQGLRLIYYSQIVNDFQKGDIAEGYSVSREKKESFPLTVTSAQKNPTAFYLCASSIGGSETQYFGPGTRLLVL.

The chain uses TRBV5-1 and TRBJ1-3; maybe TRBD1 (6 bases). CDR1 and CDR2 from the germline V gene are SGHRS and YFSETQ. This CDR3 spans 15 amino acids. The germline V and J ends were trimmed by 4 bases and 4 bases, with 15 bases remaining between them. CDR3 sequence reads: CASSRDITAGNTIYF. In nucleotides, the CDR3 is TGCGCCAGCAGCAGGGACATCACGGCCGGAAACACCATATATTTT. The variable domain in full, with the rest retrieved from reference TRBV5-1 and TRBJ1-3, is KAGVTQTPRYLIKTRGQQVTLSCSPISGHRSVSWYQQTPGQGLQFLFEYFSETQRNKGNFPGRFSGRQFSNSRSEMNVSTLELGDSALYLCASSRDITAGNTIYFGEGSWLTVV.

CDR3 DNA: TGTGCCAGCAGTGAATACGGGAATCAGCCCCAGCATTTT. As protein: CASSEYGNQPQHF. The rearrangement links TRBV25-1 to TRBJ1-5; D gene ambiguous. Germline CDR1 and CDR2: MGHDK and SYGVNS. The CDR3 is made up of 13 amino acids. Trimming stripped 0 bases from V and 4 bases from J, with 4 bases between.

This clone showed up just once. This rearrangement joins TRBV10-3 to TRBJ1-2; 9 bases agree with TRBD1. Germline V gives CDR1 ENHRY, CDR2 SYGVKD. The CDR3 loop spans 16 amino acids. V lost 6 bases, J lost 0 bases, and 8 bases stayed unmatched. The CDR3 protein is CAIRDDRDRANYGYTF. The CDR3 nucleotides are TGTGCCATCAGAGACGACCGGGACAGGGCTAACTATGGCTACACCTTC.

The chain couples TRBV6-1 to TRBJ1-5, with 7 positions matching TRBD1. CDR1 and CDR2 (germline): MNHNS, SASEGT. The CDR3 length is 15 residues. J was trimmed by 7 bases and V by 3 bases; bases with no gene match: 9. CDR3 loop: CASSESGTAVQPQHF. CDR3 bases: TGTGCCAGCAGTGAGTCGGGGACAGCGGTCCAGCCCCAGCATTTT.

The gene calls are TRBV6-5 and TRBJ2-3, with D possibly TRBD2 on 6 matching bases. The V gene lost 2 bases and the J gene lost 3 bases, with 15 bases spanning the gap. Germline V lookup: CDR1 MNHEY, CDR2 SVGAGI. This CDR3 spans 16 amino acids. The CDR3 loop reads CASSYLPQGGTDTQYF. DNA of the CDR3: TGTGCCAGCAGTTACCTACCCCAAGGAGGGACAGATACGCAGTATTTT.

V is TRBV19 and J is TRBJ1-1; the match to TRBD1 covers 8 bases. The V gene end was trimmed by 6 bases and the J gene end by 6 bases; junction bases not matched to a gene: 9. The CDR3 totals 14 residues. Germline CDR1 and CDR2: LNHDA and SQIVND (reference sequence). The CDR3 DNA reads TGTGCCAGTAGGGAAGACAGGGGAACTTCTGAAGCTTTCTTT. It codes for CASREDRGTSEAFF.

CDR3 DNA: TGTGCCACCAGCAGAGATTTTCCGGGACAGGGGTATGGCTACACCTTC. It translates to CATSRDFPGQGYGYTF. The chain carries TRBV15 and TRBJ1-2; 10 positions agree with TRBD1. V lost 0 bases, J lost 5 bases, and 6 bases stayed unmatched. The CDR3 consists of 16 residues. Germline CDR1 and CDR2: LNHNV and YYDKDF (reference sequence). The complete variable domain, with remaining parts taken from reference TRBV15 and TRBJ1-2, reads DAMVIQNPRYQVTQFGKPVTLSCSQTLNHNVMYWYQQKSSQAPKLLFHYYDKDFNNEADTPDNFQSRRPNTSFCFLDIRSPGLGDTAMYLCATSRDFPGQGYGYTFGSGTRLTVV.

A single count supports this clone. V is TRBV30 and J is TRBJ2-1; TRBD1 aligns across 11 bases. Germline trimming cut 2 bases from V and 7 bases from J; bases unmatched to any gene: 10. The CDR3 consists of 16 residues. The germline V gene has CDR1 GTSNPN and CDR2 SVGIG (reference sequence). CDR3: CAWSPGTGGKGNEQFF. CDR3 in DNA: TGTGCCTGGAGTCCCGGGACAGGGGGGAAAGGGAATGAGCAGTTCTTC.

To note about this clone: The junction and the germline gene differ at one end; a read error may be behind it. The chain is built from TRBV6-2 or TRBV6-3 and TRBJ2-1, with 7 bases fitting TRBD2. The CDR3 runs 14 residues. Germline loops: CDR1 MNHEY, CDR2 SVGEGT. The CDR3 spells CASSRGSSNNEQFF. The CDR3 DNA reads TGTGCCAGCAGTCGCGGGAGCTCCAACAATGAGCAGTTCTTC.